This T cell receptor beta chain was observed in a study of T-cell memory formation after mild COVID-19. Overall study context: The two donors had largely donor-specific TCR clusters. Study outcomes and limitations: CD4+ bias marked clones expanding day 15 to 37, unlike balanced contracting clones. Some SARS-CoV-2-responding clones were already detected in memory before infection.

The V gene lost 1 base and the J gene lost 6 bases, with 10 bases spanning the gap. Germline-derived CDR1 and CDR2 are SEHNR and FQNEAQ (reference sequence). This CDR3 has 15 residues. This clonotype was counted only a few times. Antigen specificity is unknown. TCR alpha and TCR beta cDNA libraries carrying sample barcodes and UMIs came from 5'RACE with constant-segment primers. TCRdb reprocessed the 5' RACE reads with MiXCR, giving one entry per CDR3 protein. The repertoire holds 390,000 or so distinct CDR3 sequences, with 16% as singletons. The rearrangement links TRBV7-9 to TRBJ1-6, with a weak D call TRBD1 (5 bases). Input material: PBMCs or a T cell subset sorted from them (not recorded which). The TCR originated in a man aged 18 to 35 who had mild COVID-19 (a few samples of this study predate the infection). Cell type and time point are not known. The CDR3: CASSLEGRVNSPLHF. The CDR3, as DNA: TGTGCCAGCAGCTTAGAGGGCAGGGTTAATTCACCCCTCCACTTT.